A selection of T cell receptor beta chains follows, all from one sample in a study of T cell responses to AZD1222 COVID-19 vaccine. TCRdb's table, derived via immunoSEQ multiplex PCR, lists solely in-frame clones and lacks some. This table holds 150,000 to 200,000 clones, about nine tenths found once. Sequenced material: peripheral blood, taken on day 0 of AZD1222 vaccination. The receptors originated from an adult in good health. Both conserved end residues are trimmed from each CDR3. Each record gives: V gene, J gene, CDR3 protein.

v_gene: TRBV5-4; j_gene: TRBJ2-1; CDR3aa: ASSPGTGVNNEQF
v_gene: TRBV5-1; j_gene: TRBJ1-2; CDR3aa: ASSLTGGNYGYT
v_gene: TRBV9; j_gene: TRBJ2-6; CDR3aa: ARDGGANVLT
v_gene: TRBV10-3; j_gene: TRBJ1-1; CDR3aa: ATRRSMNTEAF
v_gene: TRBV5-1; j_gene: TRBJ1-2; CDR3aa: ASRLGTDYGYT
v_gene: TRBV4-3; j_gene: TRBJ1-2; CDR3aa: AASGTDGGYT
v_gene: TRBV10-3; j_gene: TRBJ2-7; CDR3aa: AIGGQGAYEQY
v_gene: TRBV30; j_gene: TRBJ2-7; CDR3aa: AWRFSGGSGEQY
v_gene: TRBV2; j_gene: TRBJ1-1; CDR3aa: ASAWGQLLEAF
v_gene: TRBV5-1; j_gene: TRBJ2-3; CDR3aa: ASSLVTLAGGIDTQY
v_gene: TRBV9; j_gene: TRBJ1-6; CDR3aa: ASSITGQGLDSPLH
v_gene: TRBV5-6; j_gene: TRBJ2-7; CDR3aa: ASSWDNNRPYEQY
v_gene: TRBV19; j_gene: TRBJ2-7; CDR3aa: ASSPTGTYYEQY
v_gene: TRBV11-1; j_gene: TRBJ2-7; CDR3aa: ASSTVRGGVDEQY
v_gene: TRBV7-2; j_gene: TRBJ2-5; CDR3aa: ASSWRGAQETQY
v_gene: TRBV11-2; j_gene: TRBJ1-2; CDR3aa: ASSLEPYSKVGYT
v_gene: TRBV18; j_gene: TRBJ1-2; CDR3aa: ASSPGRNYGYT
v_gene: TRBV6-2/TRBV6-3; j_gene: TRBJ1-5; CDR3aa: ASSNRQSPDYQPQH
v_gene: TRBV12-3/TRBV12-4; j_gene: TRBJ1-6; CDR3aa: ASSRSGDSPLH
v_gene: TRBV4-3; j_gene: TRBJ1-2; CDR3aa: ASSQELGSGTGGYGYT
v_gene: TRBV29-1; j_gene: TRBJ2-3; CDR3aa: SVQEGAHNTDTQY
v_gene: TRBV5-8; j_gene: TRBJ1-4; CDR3aa: ASSLVLGNEKLF